This TCR beta chain was observed in a study of blood T cell repertoires in COVID-19. Germline V gene sequence: CDR1 LGHNT, CDR2 FRNRAP. This CDR3 has 15 residues. The germline V and J ends were trimmed by 1 base and 2 bases, with 8 bases remaining between them. Original analysis: It was from reference gene primer amplification that nucleated cell counts were estimated. Sequenced by immunoSEQ multiplex PCR; TCRdb stores in-frame clones only, minus some. V, J and clone size derive from that table, while D and trimming were established from the DNA sequence. The data contain over 250,000 clones, approximately 85% of them seen just once; the ten biggest clones take up 10% to 15%.

Material for sequencing was peripheral blood. This sequence originates from a human donor in a cohort sampled during active COVID-19. The chain joins TRBV12-5 to TRBJ2-2; the D gene is possibly TRBD1 (5 bases). The CDR3 nucleotides read TGTGCTAGTGGTTTGGGGACAACAAACACCGGGGAGCTGTTTTTT. Translation: CASGLGTTNTGELFF.